This TCR beta chain was sequenced during a study of T cell responses to AZD1222 COVID-19 vaccine. Overall study: Investigators merged groups given second doses at roughly 4 or roughly 12 weeks.

On this clone itself: Its antigen is unidentified.

General observations from the study: The donor cohort was predominantly white British with a female majority, and clonal diversity may have been underestimated. Dominant CD4 TCR responses targeted spike regions 160-218 and 743-854. Repertoire collection took place solely once the T cell response had peaked.

The CDR3 has 10 residues. V was cut by 5 bases and J by 7 bases, with 6 bases left in between. TCRdb's copy holds only in-frame clones and misses some; the assay was immunoSEQ multiplex PCR. Seen here are 200,000 or so clones, roughly 93% observed once, and the top ten hold 9.2%. Material: peripheral blood, obtained on day 0 of AZD1222 vaccination. The TCR was taken from an adult in good health. The chain uses TRBV12-3 or TRBV12-4 and TRBJ2-7, with no clear D. As DNA, the CDR3 is TGTGCCAGCAGTGGTCCGGAGCAGTACTTC. Its translation: CASSGPEQYF.